The 2 T cell receptor beta chains reported below all come from one sample, sequenced in a study of cytomegalovirus exposure and HLA in healthy donors. Both 60 Vbeta primers and 13 Jbeta primers went into the PCR. Assay: immunoSEQ multiplex PCR; the TCRdb copy retains only in-frame clones and omits some. The sample records 60,000 to 75,000 clones, approximately 80% being singletons. The specimen sequenced was PBMCs. The source is a woman in her 30s in good health and CMV-seronegative.

This clone was seen only a few times. In DNA form, the CDR3 reads TGTGCCAGCAGCTTAGCTACAGCTCGGGGCTACACCTTC. It is translated as CASSLATARGYTF. The chain links TRBV7-9 to TRBJ1-2; D not certain. Germline V CDR1 and CDR2: SEHNR, FQNEAQ (reference sequence). Trimming pared 0 bases from V and 8 bases from J, leaving 10 bases between. There are 13 residues in the CDR3.

The chain has TRBV19 and TRBJ2-1, with no clear D. CDR1 is LNHDA and CDR2 is SQIVND in the germline V gene (reference sequence). The CDR3 totals 15 residues. Trimming took off 2 bases at V and 7 bases at J, with 15 bases between the two ends. The chain's CDR3 is CASSISHYTQNEQFF. The CDR3 DNA follows: TGTGCCAGTAGTATATCCCATTACACCCAAAATGAGCAGTTCTTC.